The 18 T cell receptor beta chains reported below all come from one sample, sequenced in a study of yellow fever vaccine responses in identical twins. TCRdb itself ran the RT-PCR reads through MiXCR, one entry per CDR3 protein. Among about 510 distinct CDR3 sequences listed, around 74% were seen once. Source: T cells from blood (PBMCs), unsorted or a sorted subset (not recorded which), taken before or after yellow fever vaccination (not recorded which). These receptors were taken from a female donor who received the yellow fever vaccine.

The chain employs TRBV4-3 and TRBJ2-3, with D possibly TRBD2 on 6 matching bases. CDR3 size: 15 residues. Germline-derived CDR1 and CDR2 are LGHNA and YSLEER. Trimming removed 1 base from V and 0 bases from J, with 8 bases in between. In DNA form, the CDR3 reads TGCGCCAGCAGCCAAGCGCTAGCGAGCACAGATACGCAGTATTTT. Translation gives CASSQALASTDTQYF.

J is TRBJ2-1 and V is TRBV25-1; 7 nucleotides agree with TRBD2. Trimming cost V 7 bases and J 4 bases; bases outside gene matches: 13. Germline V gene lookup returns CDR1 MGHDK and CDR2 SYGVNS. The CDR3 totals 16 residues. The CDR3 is CASTLAGGDGYNEQFF. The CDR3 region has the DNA TGTGCCAGCACACTCGCTGGGGGGGACGGATACAATGAGCAGTTCTTC.

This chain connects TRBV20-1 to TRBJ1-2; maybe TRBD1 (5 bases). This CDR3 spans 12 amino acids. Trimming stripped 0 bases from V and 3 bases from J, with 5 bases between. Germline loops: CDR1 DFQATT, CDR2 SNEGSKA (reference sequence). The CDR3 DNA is TGCAGTGCTAGAGACAGGGACTATGGCTACACCTTC. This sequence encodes CSARDRDYGYTF.

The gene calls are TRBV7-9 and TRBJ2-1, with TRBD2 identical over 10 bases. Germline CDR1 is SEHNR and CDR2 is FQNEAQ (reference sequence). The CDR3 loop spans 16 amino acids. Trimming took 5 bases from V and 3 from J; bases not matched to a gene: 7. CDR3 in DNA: TGTGCCAGCAGCATCCTACTAGCGGGGTTCTACAATGAGCAGTTCTTC. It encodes CASSILLAGFYNEQFF.

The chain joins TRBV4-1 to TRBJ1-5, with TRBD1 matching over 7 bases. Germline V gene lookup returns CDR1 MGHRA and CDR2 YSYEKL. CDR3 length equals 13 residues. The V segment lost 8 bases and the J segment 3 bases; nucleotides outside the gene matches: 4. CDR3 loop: CASGQVLNQPQHF. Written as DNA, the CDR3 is TGCGCCAGCGGACAGGTTCTCAATCAGCCCCAGCATTTT.

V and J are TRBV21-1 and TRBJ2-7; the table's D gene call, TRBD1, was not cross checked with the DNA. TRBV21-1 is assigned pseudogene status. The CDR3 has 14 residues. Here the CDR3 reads CAGYRGTRPYEQYF. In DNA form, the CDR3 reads TGTGCCGGCTACCGCGGGACACGACCCTACGAGCAGTACTTC.

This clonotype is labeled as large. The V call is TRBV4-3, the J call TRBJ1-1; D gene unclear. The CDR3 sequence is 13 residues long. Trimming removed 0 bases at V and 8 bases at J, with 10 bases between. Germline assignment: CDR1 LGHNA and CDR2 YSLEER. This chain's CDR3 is CASSQEAQREAFF. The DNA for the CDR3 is TGCGCCAGCAGCCAAGAGGCGCAGAGAGAAGCTTTCTTT.

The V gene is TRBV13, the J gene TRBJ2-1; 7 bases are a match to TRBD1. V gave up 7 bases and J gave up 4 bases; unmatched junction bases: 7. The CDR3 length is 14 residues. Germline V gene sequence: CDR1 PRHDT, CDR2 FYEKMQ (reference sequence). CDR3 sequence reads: CASTPRDSYNEQFF. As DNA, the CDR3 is TGTGCCAGCACCCCACGGGACAGTTACAATGAGCAGTTCTTC. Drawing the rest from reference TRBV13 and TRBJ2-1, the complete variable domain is AAGVIQSPRHLIKEKRETATLKCYPIPRHDTVYWYQQGPGQDPQFLISFYEKMQSDKGSIPDRFSAQQFSDYHSELNMSSLELGDSALYFCASTPRDSYNEQFFGPGTRLTVL.

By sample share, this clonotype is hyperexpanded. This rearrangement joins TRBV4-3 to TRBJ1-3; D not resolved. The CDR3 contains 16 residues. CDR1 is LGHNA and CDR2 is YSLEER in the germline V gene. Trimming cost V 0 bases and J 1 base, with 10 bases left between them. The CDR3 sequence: CASSQDAGSSGNTIYF. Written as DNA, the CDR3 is TGCGCCAGCAGCCAAGATGCCGGGAGTTCTGGAAACACCATATATTTT.

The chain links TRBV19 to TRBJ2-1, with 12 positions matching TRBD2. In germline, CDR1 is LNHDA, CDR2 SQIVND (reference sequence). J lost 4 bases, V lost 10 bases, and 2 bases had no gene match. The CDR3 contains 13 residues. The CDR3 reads CATLAGGYNEQFF. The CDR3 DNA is TGTGCCACCCTAGCGGGGGGGTACAATGAGCAGTTCTTC.

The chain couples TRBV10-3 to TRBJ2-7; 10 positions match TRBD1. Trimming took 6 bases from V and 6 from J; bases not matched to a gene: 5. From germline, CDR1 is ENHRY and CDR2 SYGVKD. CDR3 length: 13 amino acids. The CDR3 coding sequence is TGTGCCATCAGACCGGACAGGGGGGCCGAGCAGTACTTC. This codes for CAIRPDRGAEQYF.

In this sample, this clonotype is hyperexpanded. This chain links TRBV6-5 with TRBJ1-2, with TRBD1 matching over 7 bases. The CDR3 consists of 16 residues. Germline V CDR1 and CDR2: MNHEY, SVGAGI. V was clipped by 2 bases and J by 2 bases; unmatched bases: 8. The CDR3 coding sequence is TGTGCCAGCAGTTACAGGAGGCAGGGGGTGAACTATGGCTACACCTTC. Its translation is CASSYRRQGVNYGYTF.

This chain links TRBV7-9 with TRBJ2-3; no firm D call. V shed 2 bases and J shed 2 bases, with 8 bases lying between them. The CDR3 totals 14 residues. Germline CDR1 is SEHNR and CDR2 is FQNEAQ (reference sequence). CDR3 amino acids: CASSLSPITDTQYF. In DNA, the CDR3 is TGTGCCAGCAGCTTATCCCCGATCACAGATACGCAGTATTTT.

CDR3 coding DNA: TGTGCCAGCAGCAAAGCTGGGACAGATACTAACTATGGCTACACCTTC. It encodes CASSKAGTDTNYGYTF. This chain uses TRBV21-1 with TRBJ1-2; the table's D call of TRBD1 was not tested on the DNA. TRBV21-1 is shown as a pseudogene. The CDR3 length is 16 residues.

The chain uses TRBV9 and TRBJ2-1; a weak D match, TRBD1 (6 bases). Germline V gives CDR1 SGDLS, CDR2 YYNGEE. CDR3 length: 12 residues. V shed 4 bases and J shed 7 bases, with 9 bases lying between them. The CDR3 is CASSPGQNEQFF. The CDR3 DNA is TGTGCCAGCAGCCCTGGACAGAATGAGCAGTTCTTC.

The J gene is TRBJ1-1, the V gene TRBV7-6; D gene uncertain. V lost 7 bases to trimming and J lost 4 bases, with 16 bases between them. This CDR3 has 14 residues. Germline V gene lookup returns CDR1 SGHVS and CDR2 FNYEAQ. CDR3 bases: TGTGCCAGCACCACCACTGCGGGGAGCACTGAAGCTTTCTTT. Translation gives CASTTTAGSTEAFF.

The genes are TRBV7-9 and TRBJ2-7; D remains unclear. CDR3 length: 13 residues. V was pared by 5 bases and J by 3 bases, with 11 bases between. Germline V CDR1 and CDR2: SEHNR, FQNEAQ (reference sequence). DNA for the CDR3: TGTGCCAGCAGCCGCTCGGATAACTACGAGCAGTACGTC. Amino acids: CASSRSDNYEQYV.

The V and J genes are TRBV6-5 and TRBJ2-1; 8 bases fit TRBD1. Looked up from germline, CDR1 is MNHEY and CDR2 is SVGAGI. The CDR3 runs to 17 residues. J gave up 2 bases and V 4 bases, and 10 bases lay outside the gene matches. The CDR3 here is CASSFRTGPPPYNEQFF. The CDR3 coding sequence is TGTGCCAGCAGTTTTCGGACAGGGCCCCCGCCCTACAATGAGCAGTTCTTC.